This T cell receptor (beta chain) comes out of a study of shared clonotypes between healthy human individuals. Study summary: Researchers assigned three CD4 naive, three CD4 memory, two CD8 naive and one CD8 memory plate to each donor. Study-level findings and limits: Relative to memory subsets, naive subsets generally showed larger estimated richness. When naive CD4 clonotypes were compared across several donors, approximately 4.9% were shared.

The V end lost 7 bases, the J end lost 2 bases, and 12 bases lay between the germline ends. CDR3 length: 12 amino acids. In germline, CDR1 is SQVTM, CDR2 ANQGSEA. In the case of this clone: Its cognate antigen is unknown.

Assay used: immunoSEQ multiplex PCR; TCRdb lists only in-frame clones, some missing. The table has over 2 million clones, less than 95% seen once; the top ten hold approximately 0.41%. This TCR was recovered from a man aged 18-30 years in good health. Some clones in this sample may be carry-over from other donors' samples. This sequence joins TRBV29-1 and TRBJ2-7, with D unclear. Material for sequencing was naive CD4+ T cells from PBMCs. Subset: CD45RA+ positively selected. The CDR3, as DNA: TGCAGCGCCAGACACTATACCTACGAGCAGTACTTC. Protein product: CSARHYTYEQYF.